These 18 T cell receptor beta chains came from one sample sequenced in a study of T cells after yellow fever vaccination. A single record per CDR3 protein comes from TCRdb applying MiXCR to the 5' RACE reads. This table has some 560,000 distinct CDR3 sequences, 15% to 20% appearing once. The sequencing here drew on PBMCs, taken 15 days after the yellow fever booster vaccination. The receptors shown here come from a man aged 30 to 39 who received the YFV17D yellow fever vaccine.

In this sample, this clonotype turned up a few times. The J gene is TRBJ2-1, the V gene TRBV19, with 8 positions matching TRBD2. The CDR3 sequence is 15 residues long. The germline CDR1 and CDR2 sequences are LNHDA and SQIVND (reference sequence). Unmatched junction bases numbered 8, after V lost 3 bases and J lost 7 bases. As DNA, the CDR3 is TGTGCCAGTAGTATGGGCTCCGGGAGGGCGAATGAGCAGTTCTTC. This gives the protein CASSMGSGRANEQFF.

The chain uses TRBV5-1 and TRBJ2-7, with a weak D call TRBD2 (6 bases). The germline V gene encodes CDR1 SGHRS and CDR2 YFSETQ. Trimming removed 4 bases at V and 2 bases at J, with 16 bases between. The CDR3 is 15 residues long. CDR3 DNA sequence: TGCGCCAGCAGCGCCCTGGCGGGGCCTCCCTACGAGCAGTACTTC. Translating it yields CASSALAGPPYEQYF.

This clonotype was picked up a small number of times. The V and J genes are TRBV12-3 or TRBV12-4 and TRBJ2-4; 7 positions agree with TRBD2. With 5 bases clipped from V and 3 bases from J, the junction kept 4 bases outside the gene matches. The length of the CDR3 is 14 residues. The CDR3 nucleotides are TGTGCCAGCAGTCCGGGAGGCCTCAAAAACATTCAGTACTTC. The encoded protein is CASSPGGLKNIQYF.

This chain links TRBV4-3 with TRBJ2-7; 9 bases line up with TRBD1. Germline-derived CDR1 and CDR2 are LGHNA and YSLEER. The CDR3 contains 14 residues. V lost 3 bases to trimming and J lost 5 bases; unmatched junction nucleotides: 5. CDR3 in DNA: TGCGCCAGCAGCCAGGACACAGGGGGCAACGAGCAGTACTTC. Protein product: CASSQDTGGNEQYF.

The chain combines TRBV29-1 with TRBJ2-2; the D gene is possibly TRBD2 (7 bases). This CDR3 has 14 amino acids. CDR1 is SQVTM and CDR2 is ANQGSEA in the germline V gene. V was pared by 6 bases and J by 7 bases, with 18 bases between. In nucleotides, the CDR3 is TGCAGCGTCAGGGGTCCGCGGGAGTTCGGGGAGCTGTTTTTT. Translation gives CSVRGPREFGELFF.

This chain connects TRBV7-2 to TRBJ1-1; possible D gene TRBD1, 5 bases. V lost 2 bases and J lost 4, with 11 bases in between. The CDR3 spans 14 residues. The germline V gene encodes CDR1 SGHTA and CDR2 FQGNSA. The chain's CDR3 is CASSLWGSGTEAFF. For the CDR3, the DNA is TGTGCCAGCAGCTTATGGGGCTCGGGCACTGAAGCTTTCTTT.

The chain links TRBV11-2 to TRBJ2-7; D unresolved. The CDR3 has 12 amino acids. The V gene lost 1 base and the J gene lost 9 bases, with 10 bases spanning the gap. Germline values: CDR1 SGHAT, CDR2 FQNNGV. CDR3 coding DNA: TGTGCCAGCAGCTTAGGCCCTCTCGTGCAGTACTTC. Translation gives CASSLGPLVQYF.

The V gene is TRBV28, the J gene TRBJ1-1; D perhaps matches TRBD1 (6 bases). Germline CDR1 MDHEN, CDR2 SYDVKM. Between the trimmed V and J ends, which lost 6 bases and 10 bases, there was a span of 18 bases. The CDR3 loop spans 13 amino acids. The CDR3 spells CASRTRTGPLAFF. The CDR3 bases are TGTGCCAGCAGAACCCGTACAGGGCCTCTAGCTTTCTTT.

This clonotype was seen a few times. The rearrangement uses TRBV6-2 or TRBV6-3 and TRBJ2-2; TRBD2 might be the D (6 bases). CDR1 MNHEY and CDR2 SVGEGT come from the germline V gene. The CDR3 is 14 residues long. Between the trimmed V and J ends, which lost 4 bases and 6 bases, there was a span of 12 bases. The CDR3 loop is CASSSTGVAGELFF. CDR3 nucleotides: TGTGCCAGCAGTTCCACGGGAGTGGCCGGGGAGCTGTTTTTT.

This CDR3 reads CSGATSGRAMRFF. For the CDR3, the DNA is TGCAGCGGGGCGACTAGCGGGAGGGCCATGAGGTTCTTC. This chain links TRBV20-1 with TRBJ2-1; 14 bases match TRBD2. The germline V gene has CDR1 DFQATT and CDR2 SNEGSKA (reference sequence). The CDR3 sequence is 13 residues long.

The rearrangement links TRBV5-6 to TRBJ2-1; 10 bases match TRBD1. This CDR3 has 16 amino acids. With V trimmed by 2 bases and J by 8 bases, 10 bases remained unmatched. The germline V gene encodes CDR1 SGHDT and CDR2 YYEEEE. The CDR3 protein is CASSLESAGQGHEQFF. The CDR3 region has the DNA TGTGCCAGCAGCTTAGAGTCCGCGGGACAGGGGCATGAGCAGTTCTTC. Using reference TRBV5-6 and TRBJ2-1 for the parts outside the CDR3, the full variable domain is DAGVTQSPTHLIKTRGQQVTLRCSPKSGHDTVSWYQQALGQGPQFIFQYYEEEERQRGNFPDRFSGHQFPNYSSELNVNALLLGDSALYLCASSLESAGQGHEQFFGPGTRLTVL.

The rearrangement links TRBV5-1 to TRBJ1-5, with 7 bases aligning to TRBD1. Germline CDR1 and CDR2: SGHRS and YFSETQ. CDR3 length: 15 residues. The V and J ends lost 2 bases and 3 bases, in that order; junction bases with no gene match: 5. CDR3 loop: CASSFSTGNNQPQHF. The CDR3 region has the DNA TGCGCCAGCAGCTTCTCGACAGGGAACAATCAGCCCCAGCATTTT.

The chain employs TRBV20-1 and TRBJ2-1, with D possibly TRBD1 on 8 matching bases. The length of the CDR3 is 16 residues. Trimming shortened V by 0 bases and J by 2 bases, and 14 bases separated the two germline ends. Per germline, CDR1 DFQATT and CDR2 SNEGSKA (reference sequence). CDR3 bases: TGCAGTGCTAGAGACCTAACAGGGGGGGCCTACAATGAGCAGTTCTTC. This sequence encodes CSARDLTGGAYNEQFF.

This clonotype has a handful of counts. The chain joins TRBV18 to TRBJ2-2; no definite D call. V lost 1 base and J 1 base, leaving 13 bases between the germline ends. The CDR3 spans 17 residues. Germline V CDR1 and CDR2: KGHSH, LQKENI. CDR3 in amino acids: CASSPRVRTENTGELFF. The CDR3 DNA sequence: TGTGCCAGCTCACCACGGGTCCGGACGGAGAACACCGGGGAGCTGTTTTTT.

This clonotype was observed a few times. The chain links TRBV5-1 to TRBJ2-7, with 9 bases that match TRBD2. This CDR3 is built from 16 residues. After removal of 4 bases from V and 1 base from J, the junction contained 9 bases not matched to a gene. Germline V lookup: CDR1 SGHRS, CDR2 YFSETQ. The CDR3 sequence: CASSPPRAGGSYEQYF. CDR3 bases: TGCGCCAGCAGCCCCCCAAGAGCGGGAGGATCCTACGAGCAGTACTTC.

This chain uses TRBV4-3 with TRBJ2-2; a weak D match, TRBD1 (5 bases). The V gene lost 6 bases and the J gene lost 5 bases, with 7 bases spanning the gap. Germline values: CDR1 LGHNA, CDR2 YSLEER. The CDR3 covers 12 residues. The CDR3 DNA sequence: TGCGCCAGCAGAGCAGGGACCGGGGAGCTGTTTTTT. Its protein is CASRAGTGELFF.

This clonotype has only a few counts. The chain joins TRBV11-2 to TRBJ2-4, with 11 bases identical to TRBD1. The CDR3 is 13 residues long. V lost 8 bases, J lost 7 bases, and 4 bases stayed unmatched. Germline V gene sequence: CDR1 SGHAT, CDR2 FQNNGV. The DNA for the CDR3 is TGTGCCAGCGGACAGGGGGCTGGTAACATTCAGTACTTC. This gives the protein CASGQGAGNIQYF.

This clonotype occurred a few times. The chain recombines TRBV20-1 with TRBJ2-3, with 9 bases lining up with TRBD2. This CDR3 spans 13 amino acids. V was clipped by 4 bases and J by 4 bases; unmatched bases: 3. Germline-derived CDR1 and CDR2 are DFQATT and SNEGSKA (reference sequence). CDR3 loop: CSAKAGGSDTQYF. Written as DNA, the CDR3 is TGCAGTGCTAAAGCGGGAGGTTCAGATACGCAGTATTTT.